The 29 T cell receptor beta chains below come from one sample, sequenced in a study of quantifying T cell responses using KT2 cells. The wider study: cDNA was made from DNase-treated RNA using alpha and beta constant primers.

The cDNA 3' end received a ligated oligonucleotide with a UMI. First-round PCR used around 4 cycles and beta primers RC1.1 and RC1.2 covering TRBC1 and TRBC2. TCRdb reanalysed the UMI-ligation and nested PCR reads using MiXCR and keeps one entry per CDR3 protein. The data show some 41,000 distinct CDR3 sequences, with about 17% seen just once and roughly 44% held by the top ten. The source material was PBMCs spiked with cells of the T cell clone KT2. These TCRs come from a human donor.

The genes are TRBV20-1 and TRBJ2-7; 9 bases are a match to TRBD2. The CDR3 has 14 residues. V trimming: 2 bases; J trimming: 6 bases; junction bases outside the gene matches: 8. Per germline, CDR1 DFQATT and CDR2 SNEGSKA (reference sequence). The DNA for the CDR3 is TGCAGTGCTAGAAGTCTAGCGGGATCAGGCGAGCAGTACTTC. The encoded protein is CSARSLAGSGEQYF.

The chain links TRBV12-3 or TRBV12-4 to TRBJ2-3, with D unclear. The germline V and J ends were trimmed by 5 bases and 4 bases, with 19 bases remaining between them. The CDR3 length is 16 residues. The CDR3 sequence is CASSTPDENPADTQYF. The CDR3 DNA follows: TGTGCCAGCAGTACACCCGATGAGAACCCAGCAGATACGCAGTATTTT.

The chain's CDR3 is CASSRQVWNSPLHF. CDR3 in DNA: TGTGCCAGCAGTCGACAGGTGTGGAATTCACCCCTCCACTTT. The chain couples TRBV6-5 to TRBJ1-6; possibly TRBD1 for D (6 bases). The CDR3 extends over 14 amino acids. Germline CDR1 MNHEY, CDR2 SVGAGI. Trimming cost V 5 bases and J 7 bases, with 12 bases left between them.

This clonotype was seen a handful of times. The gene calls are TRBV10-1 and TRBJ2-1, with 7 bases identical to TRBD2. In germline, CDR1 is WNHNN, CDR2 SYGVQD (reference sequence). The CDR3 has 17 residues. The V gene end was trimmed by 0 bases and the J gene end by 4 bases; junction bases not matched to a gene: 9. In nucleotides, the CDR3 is TGCGCCAGCAGTGAGTCATTACCGGGAGGATTATACAATGAGCAGTTCTTC. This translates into CASSESLPGGLYNEQFF.

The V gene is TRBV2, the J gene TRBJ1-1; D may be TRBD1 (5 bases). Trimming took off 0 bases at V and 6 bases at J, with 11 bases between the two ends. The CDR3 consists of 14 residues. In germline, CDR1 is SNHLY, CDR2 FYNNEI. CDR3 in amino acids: CASSEAMGVAEAFF. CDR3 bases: TGTGCCAGCAGTGAAGCGATGGGGGTAGCTGAAGCTTTCTTT.

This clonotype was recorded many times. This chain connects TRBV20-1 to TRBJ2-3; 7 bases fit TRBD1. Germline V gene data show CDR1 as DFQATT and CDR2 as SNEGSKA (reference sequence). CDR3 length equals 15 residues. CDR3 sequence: CSLSERDRASDTQYF. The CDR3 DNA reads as TGCAGCCTATCGGAGAGGGACAGAGCCTCAGATACGCAGTATTTT.

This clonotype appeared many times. CDR3: CASRTLSAYEQYF. DNA for the CDR3: TGTGCCAGCCGAACACTCTCCGCCTACGAGCAGTACTTC. The chain joins TRBV11-2 to TRBJ2-7, with D hard to call. Germline V gene data show CDR1 as SGHAT and CDR2 as FQNNGV. This CDR3 has 13 residues. V dropped 8 bases and J dropped 2 bases, with 13 bases sitting between them.

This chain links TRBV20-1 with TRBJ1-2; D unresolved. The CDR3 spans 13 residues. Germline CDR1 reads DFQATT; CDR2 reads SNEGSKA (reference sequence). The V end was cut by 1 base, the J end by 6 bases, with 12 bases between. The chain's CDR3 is CSARGTGLDGYTF. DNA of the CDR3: TGCAGTGCTAGAGGAACGGGGTTAGATGGCTACACCTTC.

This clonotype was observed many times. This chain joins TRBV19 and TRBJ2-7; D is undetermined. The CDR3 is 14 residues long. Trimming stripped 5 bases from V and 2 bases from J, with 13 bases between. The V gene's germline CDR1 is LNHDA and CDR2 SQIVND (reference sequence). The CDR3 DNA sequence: TGTGCCAGTAGTCTTCGGCCAGCCGCCTACGAGCAGTACTTC. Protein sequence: CASSLRPAAYEQYF.

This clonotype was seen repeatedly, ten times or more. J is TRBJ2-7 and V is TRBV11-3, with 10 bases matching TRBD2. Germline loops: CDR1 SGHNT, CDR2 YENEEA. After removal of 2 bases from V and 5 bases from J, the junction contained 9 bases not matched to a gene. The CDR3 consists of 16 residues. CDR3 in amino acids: CASSLQAGGLTDEQYF. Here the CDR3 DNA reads TGTGCCAGCAGCTTACAAGCGGGAGGGCTTACTGACGAGCAGTACTTC.

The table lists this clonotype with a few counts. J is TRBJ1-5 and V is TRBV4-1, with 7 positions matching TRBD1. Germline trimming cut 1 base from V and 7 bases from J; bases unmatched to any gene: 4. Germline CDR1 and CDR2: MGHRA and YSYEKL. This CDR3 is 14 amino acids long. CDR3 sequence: CASSQARGLQPQHF. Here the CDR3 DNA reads TGCGCCAGCAGCCAAGCCAGGGGGTTGCAGCCCCAGCATTTT.

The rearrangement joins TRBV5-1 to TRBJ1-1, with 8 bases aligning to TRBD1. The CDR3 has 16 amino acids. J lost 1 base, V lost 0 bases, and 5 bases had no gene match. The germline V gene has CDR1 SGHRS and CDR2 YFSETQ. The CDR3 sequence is CASSLETGVQNTEAFF. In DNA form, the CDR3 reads TGCGCCAGCAGCTTGGAGACAGGGGTACAGAACACTGAAGCTTTCTTT.

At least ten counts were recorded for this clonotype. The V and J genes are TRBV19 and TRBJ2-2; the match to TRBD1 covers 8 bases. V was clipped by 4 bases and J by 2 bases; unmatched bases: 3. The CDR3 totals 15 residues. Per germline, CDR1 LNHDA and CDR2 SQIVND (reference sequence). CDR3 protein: CASSTGQANTGELFF. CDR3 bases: TGTGCCAGTAGTACGGGACAGGCCAACACCGGGGAGCTGTTTTTT. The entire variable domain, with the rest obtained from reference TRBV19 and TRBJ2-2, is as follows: DGGITQSPKYLFRKEGQNVTLSCEQNLNHDAMYWYRQDPGQGLRLIYYSQIVNDFQKGDIAEGYSVSREKKESFPLTVTSAQKNPTAFYLCASSTGQANTGELFFGEGSRLTVL.

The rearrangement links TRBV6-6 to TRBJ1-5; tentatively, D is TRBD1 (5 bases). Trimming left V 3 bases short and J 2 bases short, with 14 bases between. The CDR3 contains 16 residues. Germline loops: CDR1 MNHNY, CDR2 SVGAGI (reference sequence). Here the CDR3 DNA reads TGTGCCAGCAGTTATTTCGGTCGGGACGGCAATCAGCCCCAGCATTTT. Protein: CASSYFGRDGNQPQHF.

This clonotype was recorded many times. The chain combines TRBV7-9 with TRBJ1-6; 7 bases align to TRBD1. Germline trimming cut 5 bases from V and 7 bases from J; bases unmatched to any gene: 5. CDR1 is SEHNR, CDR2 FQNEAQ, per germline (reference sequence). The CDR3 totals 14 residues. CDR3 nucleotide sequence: TGTGCCAGCAGCGAAGGACAGGAGAATTCACCCCTCCACTTT. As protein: CASSEGQENSPLHF.

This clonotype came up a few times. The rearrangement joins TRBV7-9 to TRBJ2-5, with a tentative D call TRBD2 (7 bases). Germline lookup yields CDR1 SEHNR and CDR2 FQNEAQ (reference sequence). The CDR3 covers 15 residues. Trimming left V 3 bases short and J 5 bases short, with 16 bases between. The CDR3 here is CASSLSGGARETQYF. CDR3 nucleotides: TGTGCCAGCAGCTTGAGTGGGGGGGCCCGCGAGACCCAGTACTTC.

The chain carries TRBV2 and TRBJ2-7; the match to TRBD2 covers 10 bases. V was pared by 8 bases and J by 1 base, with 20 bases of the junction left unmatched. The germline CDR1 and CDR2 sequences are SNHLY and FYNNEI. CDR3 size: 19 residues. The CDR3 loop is CASYMLAGAAPPSSYEQYF. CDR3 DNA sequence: TGTGCCAGCTACATGCTAGCGGGGGCCGCACCTCCTTCTTCCTACGAGCAGTACTTC.

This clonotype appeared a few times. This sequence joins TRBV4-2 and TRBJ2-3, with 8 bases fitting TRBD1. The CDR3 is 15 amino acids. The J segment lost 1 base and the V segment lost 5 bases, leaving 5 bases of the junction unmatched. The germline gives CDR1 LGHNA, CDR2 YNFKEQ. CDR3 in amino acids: CASSKTGGGTDTQYF. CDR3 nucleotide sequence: TGTGCCAGCAGCAAAACAGGGGGTGGCACAGATACGCAGTATTTT.

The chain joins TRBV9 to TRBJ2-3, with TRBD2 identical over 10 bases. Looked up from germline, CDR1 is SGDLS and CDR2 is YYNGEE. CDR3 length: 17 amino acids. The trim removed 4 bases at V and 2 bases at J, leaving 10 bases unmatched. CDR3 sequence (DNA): TGTGCCAGCAGCCCACCCCCCGGGACTAGCGACACAGATACGCAGTATTTT. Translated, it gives CASSPPPGTSDTDTQYF.

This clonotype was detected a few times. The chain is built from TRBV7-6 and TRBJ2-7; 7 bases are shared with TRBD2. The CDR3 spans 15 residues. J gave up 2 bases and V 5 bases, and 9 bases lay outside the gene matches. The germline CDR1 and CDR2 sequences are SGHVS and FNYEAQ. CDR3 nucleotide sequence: TGTGCCAGCAGCCCCAGTCCGGGACTACCCTACGAGCAGTACTTC. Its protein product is CASSPSPGLPYEQYF.

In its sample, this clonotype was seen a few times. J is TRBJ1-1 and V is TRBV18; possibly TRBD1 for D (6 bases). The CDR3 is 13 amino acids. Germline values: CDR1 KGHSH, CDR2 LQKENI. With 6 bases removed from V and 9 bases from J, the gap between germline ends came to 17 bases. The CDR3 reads CASSLPDSSKAFF. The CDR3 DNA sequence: TGTGCCAGCTCCCTCCCGGACAGTTCTAAAGCTTTCTTT.

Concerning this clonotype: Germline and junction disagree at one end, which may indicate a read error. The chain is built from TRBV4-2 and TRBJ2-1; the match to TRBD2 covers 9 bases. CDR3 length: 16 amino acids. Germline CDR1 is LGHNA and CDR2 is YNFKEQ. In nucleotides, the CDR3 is TGTGCCAGAAGCCGTGTCGGCGGGGGGGCCTACAATGAGCAGTTCTTC. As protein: CARSRVGGGAYNEQFF.

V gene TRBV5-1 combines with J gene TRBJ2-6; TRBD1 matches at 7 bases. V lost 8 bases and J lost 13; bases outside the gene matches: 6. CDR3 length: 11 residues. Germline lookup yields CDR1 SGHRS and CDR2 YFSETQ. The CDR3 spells CASRDSLVLTF. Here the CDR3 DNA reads TGCGCCAGTCGGGACAGTCTTGTCCTGACTTTC.

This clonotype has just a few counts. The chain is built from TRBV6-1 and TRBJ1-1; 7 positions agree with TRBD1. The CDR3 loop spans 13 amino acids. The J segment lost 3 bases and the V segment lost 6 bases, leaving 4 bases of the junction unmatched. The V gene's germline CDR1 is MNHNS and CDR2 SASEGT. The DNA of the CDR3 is TGTGCCAGCAGCTTACAGGGGCACACTGAAGCTTTCTTT. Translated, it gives CASSLQGHTEAFF.

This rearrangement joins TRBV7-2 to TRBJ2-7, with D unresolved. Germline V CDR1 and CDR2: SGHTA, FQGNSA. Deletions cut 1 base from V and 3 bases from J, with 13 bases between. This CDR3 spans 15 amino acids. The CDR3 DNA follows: TGTGCCAGCAGCTTAGAATGGGGATCAGGCTACGAGCAGTACTTC. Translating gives CASSLEWGSGYEQYF.

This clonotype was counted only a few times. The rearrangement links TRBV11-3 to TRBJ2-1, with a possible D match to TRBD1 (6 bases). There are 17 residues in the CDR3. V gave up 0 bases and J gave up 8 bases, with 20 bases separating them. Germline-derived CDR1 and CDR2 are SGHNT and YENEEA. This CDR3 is CASSLDSSKQGKDEQFF. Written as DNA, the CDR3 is TGTGCCAGCAGCTTAGATTCGAGTAAACAGGGTAAAGATGAGCAGTTCTTC.

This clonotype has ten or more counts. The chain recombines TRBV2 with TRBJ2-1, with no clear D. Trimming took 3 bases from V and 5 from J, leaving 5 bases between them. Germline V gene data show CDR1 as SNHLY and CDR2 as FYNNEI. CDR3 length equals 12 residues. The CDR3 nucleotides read TGTGCCAGCAGTGAGGCGGACAATGAGCAGTTCTTC. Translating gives CASSEADNEQFF.

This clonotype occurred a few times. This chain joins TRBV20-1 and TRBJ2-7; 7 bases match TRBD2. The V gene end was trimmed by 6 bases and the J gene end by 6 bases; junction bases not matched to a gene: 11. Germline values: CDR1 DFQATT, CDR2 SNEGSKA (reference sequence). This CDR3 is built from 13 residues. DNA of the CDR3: TGCAGTGCATCAGGGAGGGCTTTAGGCGAGCAGTACTTC. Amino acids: CSASGRALGEQYF.

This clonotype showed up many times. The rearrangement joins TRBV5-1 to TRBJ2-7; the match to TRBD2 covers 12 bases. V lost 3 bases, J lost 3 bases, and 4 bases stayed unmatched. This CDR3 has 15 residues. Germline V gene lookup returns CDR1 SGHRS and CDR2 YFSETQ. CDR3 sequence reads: CASSWTSGTIYEQYF. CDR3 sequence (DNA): TGCGCCAGCAGCTGGACTAGCGGGACAATCTACGAGCAGTACTTC.